A selection of T cell receptor beta chains follows, all from one sample in a study of blood T cell repertoires in COVID-19. Repertoires were generated with immunoSEQ multiplex PCR, while TCRdb's copy carries only in-frame clones and drops some. The repertoire includes around 50,000 clones, 70% to 85% of them detected once, and about 5% sits in the top ten. Sequencing used PBMCs or T cells enriched from blood (not recorded which). All receptors derive from a woman between 45 and 60 years old with acute COVID-19. CDR3s include the opening cysteine and the closing phenylalanine or tryptophan. The order of the fields is V gene, CDR3 length, clone size, J gene, D gene, CDR3 protein, CDR3 DNA. A D gene is named only where the DNA matches it firmly. The size of a clone is reported for some rows only, either as once, few or many, or as a class for expanded clones.

>TRBV2|15|NA|TRBJ2-2|NA
CASRSQGGGTGELFF
TGTGCCAGCAGATCCCAGGGAGGAGGCACCGGGGAGCTGTTTTTT
>TRBV10-3|13|NA|TRBJ2-7|TRBD1
CAIKIDRDYEQYF
TGTGCCATCAAGATAGACAGGGACTACGAGCAGTACTTC
>TRBV28|14|NA|TRBJ1-1|NA
CASSPLVANTEAFF
TGTGCCAGCAGTCCCCTAGTTGCGAACACTGAAGCTTTCTTT
>TRBV29-1|15|few|TRBJ1-2|TRBD1
CSVPGTGGTAYGYTF
TGCAGCGTTCCTGGGACAGGGGGGACGGCATATGGCTACACCTTC
>TRBV5-4|14|NA|TRBJ2-5|TRBD2
CASSSTSSGETQYF
TGTGCCAGCAGCTCGACTAGCTCGGGAGAGACCCAGTACTTC
>TRBV11-3|13|few|TRBJ2-3|NA
CASSGTSTDTQYF
TGTGCCAGCAGCGGGACTAGCACAGATACGCAGTATTTT
>TRBV29-1|16|few|TRBJ1-3|NA
CSVEDQSADSGNTIYF
TGCAGCGTTGAAGATCAATCGGCGGACTCTGGAAACACCATATATTTT
>TRBV27|13|NA|TRBJ1-1|TRBD1
CASSPGQGGPAFF
TGTGCCAGCAGTCCCGGACAGGGCGGCCCAGCTTTCTTT
>TRBV7-3|16|NA|TRBJ2-2|TRBD1
CASSLSGTGGPGELFF
TGTGCCAGCAGCCTCTCGGGGACAGGGGGCCCCGGGGAGCTGTTTTTT
>TRBV19|14|NA|TRBJ1-4|TRBD1
CASSRQGANEKLFF
TGTGCCAGTAGCCGACAGGGGGCTAATGAAAAACTGTTTTTT
>TRBV2|13|NA|TRBJ2-1|TRBD1
CASRTGTYNEQFF
TGTGCCAGCAGGACAGGGACCTACAATGAGCAGTTCTTC